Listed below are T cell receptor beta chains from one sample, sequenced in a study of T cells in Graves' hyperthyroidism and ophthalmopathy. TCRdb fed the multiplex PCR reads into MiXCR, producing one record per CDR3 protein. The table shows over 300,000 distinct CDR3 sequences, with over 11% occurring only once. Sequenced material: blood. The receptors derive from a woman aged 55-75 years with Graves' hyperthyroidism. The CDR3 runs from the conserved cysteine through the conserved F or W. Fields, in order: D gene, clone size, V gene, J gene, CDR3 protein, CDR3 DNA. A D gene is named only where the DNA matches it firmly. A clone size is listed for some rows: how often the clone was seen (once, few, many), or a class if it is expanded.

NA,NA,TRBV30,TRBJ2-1,CAWSPAGRGESSYNEQFF,TGTGCCTGGAGCCCTGCTGGACGCGGGGAAAGCTCCTACAATGAGCAGTTCTTC
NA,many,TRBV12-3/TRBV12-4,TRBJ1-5,CASQDRRFNQPQHF,TGTGCCAGCCAAGATAGACGGTTCAATCAGCCCCAGCATTTT
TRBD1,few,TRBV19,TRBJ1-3,CASTQGAAGNTIYF,TGTGCCAGTACGCAGGGGGCGGCTGGAAACACCATATATTTT
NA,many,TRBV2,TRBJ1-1,CASSEAGEVTEAFF,TGTGCCAGCAGTGAAGCTGGGGAGGTCACTGAAGCTTTCTTT
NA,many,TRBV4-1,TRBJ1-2,CASSQDLGGYTF,TGCGCCAGCAGCCAAGACTTGGGCGGCTACACCTTC
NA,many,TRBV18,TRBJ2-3,CASSPQASSTDTQYF,TGTGCCAGCTCACCACAGGCCTCTAGCACAGATACGCAGTATTTT
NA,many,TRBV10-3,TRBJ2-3,CAISGKVGDTQYF,TGTGCCATCAGTGGGAAAGTAGGGGATACGCAGTATTTT
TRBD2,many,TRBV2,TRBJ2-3,CASSAGTSVPDTQYF,TGTGCCAGCAGTGCCGGGACTAGCGTCCCAGATACGCAGTATTTT
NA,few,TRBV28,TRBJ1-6,CASSFLSPLHF,TGTGCCAGCAGTTTCCTTTCACCCCTCCACTTT
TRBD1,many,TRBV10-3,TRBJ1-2,CAISGPGQGKNGYTF,TGTGCCATCAGTGGGCCGGGACAGGGGAAGAATGGCTACACCTTC
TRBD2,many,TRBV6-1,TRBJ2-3,CASSDTSGADTQYF,TGTGCCAGCAGTGACACTAGCGGAGCAGATACGCAGTATTTT
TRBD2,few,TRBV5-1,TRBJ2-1,CASSSGTVSYNEQFF,TGCGCCAGCAGCAGCGGGACCGTCTCCTACAATGAGCAGTTCTTC
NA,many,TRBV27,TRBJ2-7,CASRDSHYEQYF,TGTGCCAGCAGGGACAGCCACTACGAGCAGTACTTC
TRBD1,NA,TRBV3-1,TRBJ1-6,CASSERTGNSPLYF,TGTGCCAGCAGCGAGAGGACAGGGAATTCACCCCTCTACTTT
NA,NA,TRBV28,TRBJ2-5,CASSSRDTSQETQYF,TGTGCCAGCAGCTCGCGGGACACTTCTCAAGAGACCCAGTACTTC
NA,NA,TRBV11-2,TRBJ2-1,CASSLAESDEQFF,TGTGCCAGCAGCTTAGCGGAGTCGGATGAGCAGTTCTTC
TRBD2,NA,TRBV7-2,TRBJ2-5,CASSLAAGGPWSEAQYF,TGTGCCAGCAGCTTGGCGGCGGGAGGGCCATGGAGTGAGGCCCAGTACTTC
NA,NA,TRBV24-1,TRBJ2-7,CATSGDTLYEQYF,TGTGCCACCAGTGGGGACACCCTCTACGAGCAGTACTTC
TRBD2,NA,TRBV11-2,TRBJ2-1,CASSSPGTSEQFF,TGTGCCAGCAGCTCCCCCGGGACTAGCGAGCAGTTCTTC
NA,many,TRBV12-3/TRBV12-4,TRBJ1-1,CASGGTPNTEAFF,TGTGCCAGTGGGGGGACACCCAACACTGAAGCTTTCTTT
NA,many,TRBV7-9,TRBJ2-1,CASSDRRWNEQFF,TGTGCCAGCAGCGATAGGCGGTGGAATGAGCAGTTCTTC
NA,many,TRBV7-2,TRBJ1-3,CASSDPPHSIYF,TGTGCCAGCAGCGACCCCCCCCACTCCATATATTTT
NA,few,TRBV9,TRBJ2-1,CASSVVGQSYNEQFF,TGTGCCAGCAGCGTAGTAGGGCAGTCCTACAATGAGCAGTTCTTC
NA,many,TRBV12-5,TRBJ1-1,CASGSRNTEAFF,TGTGCTAGTGGTTCCAGGAACACTGAAGCTTTCTTT
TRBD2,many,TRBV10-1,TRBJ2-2,CASKGAGDTGELFF,TGCGCCAGCAAGGGCGCGGGGGACACCGGGGAGCTGTTTTTT
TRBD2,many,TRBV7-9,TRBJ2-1,CASSLVSGRAGEQFF,TGTGCCAGCAGCTTAGTTAGCGGGAGGGCCGGTGAGCAGTTCTTC
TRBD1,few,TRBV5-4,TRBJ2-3,CASRGGSDTQYF,TGTGCCAGCAGAGGGGGCTCAGATACGCAGTATTTT
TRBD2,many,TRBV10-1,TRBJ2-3,CASSEEGGTSGDTQYF,TGCGCCAGCAGTGAGGAAGGGGGTACTAGCGGAGATACGCAGTATTTT
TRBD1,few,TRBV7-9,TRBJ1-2,CASSFTQGVGGYTF,TGTGCCAGCAGTTTTACCCAGGGGGTAGGTGGCTACACCTTC
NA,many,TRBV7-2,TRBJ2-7,CASSSAREQYF,TGTGCCAGCAGCTCCGCGAGGGAGCAGTACTTC
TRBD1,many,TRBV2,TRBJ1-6,CASGDRLGSPLHF,TGTGCCAGCGGGGACAGGCTTGGGTCACCCCTCCACTTT
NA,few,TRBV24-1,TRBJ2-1,CATSETVIRSYNEQFF,TGTGCCACCAGTGAAACTGTGATTCGCTCCTACAATGAGCAGTTCTTC
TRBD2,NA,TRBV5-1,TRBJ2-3,CASSLFSGRPDTQYF,TGCGCCAGCAGCTTGTTTAGCGGGAGACCAGATACGCAGTATTTT
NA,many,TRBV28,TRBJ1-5,CPYIGGGGNQPQHF,TGTCCCTATATAGGGGGAGGGGGTAATCAGCCCCAGCATTTT
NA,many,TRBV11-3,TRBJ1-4,CASSLYPEKLFF,TGTGCCAGCAGCTTATACCCTGAAAAACTGTTTTTT
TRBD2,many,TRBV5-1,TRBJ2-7,CASSLAGQGYEQYF,TGTGCCAGCAGCTTAGCGGGACAAGGCTACGAGCAGTACTTC
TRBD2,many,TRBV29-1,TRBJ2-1,CSVATGGDNEQFF,TGCAGCGTTGCGACGGGAGGGGACAATGAGCAGTTCTTC
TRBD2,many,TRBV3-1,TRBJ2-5,CASSPGLAGVFLETQYF,TGTGCCAGCAGCCCGGGACTAGCGGGAGTCTTTCTGGAGACCCAGTACTTC
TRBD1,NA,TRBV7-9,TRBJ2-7,CASSLGTGLTIPYEQYF,TGTGCCAGCAGCTTAGGGACAGGCCTAACTATACCCTACGAGCAGTACTTC
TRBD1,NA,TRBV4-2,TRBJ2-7,CASSQETGTGGNEQYF,TGTGCCAGCAGCCAAGAGACCGGGACAGGGGGGAACGAGCAGTACTTC
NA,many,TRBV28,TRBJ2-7,CASSLLGSLSYEQYF,TGTGCCAGCAGTTTGCTCGGCTCCCTCTCCTACGAGCAGTACTTC
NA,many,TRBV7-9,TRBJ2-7,CASSQNHLYEQYF,TGTGCCAGCAGTCAAAATCACCTCTACGAGCAGTACTTC
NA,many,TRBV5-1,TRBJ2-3,CASSLGSSSTDTQYF,TGCGCCAGCAGCCTGGGGAGCAGTAGCACAGATACGCAGTATTTT
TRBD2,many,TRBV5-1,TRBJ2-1,CASSPWGSGSSNEQFF,TGCGCCAGCAGCCCCTGGGGTAGCGGGAGTAGCAATGAGCAGTTCTTC
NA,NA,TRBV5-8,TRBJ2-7,CASSPDGGPYEQYF,TGTGCCAGCAGCCCTGACGGTGGGCCCTACGAGCAGTACTTC
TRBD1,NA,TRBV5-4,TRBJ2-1,CASSYTGGGEQFF,TGTGCCAGCAGTTACACAGGGGGCGGTGAGCAGTTCTTC
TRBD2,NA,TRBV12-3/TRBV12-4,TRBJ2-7,CASSLGGLAGIDEQYF,TGTGCCAGCAGTTTGGGGGGGCTAGCGGGAATTGACGAGCAGTACTTC
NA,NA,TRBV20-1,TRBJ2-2,CSARDRGRGAGELFF,TGCAGTGCTAGAGATCGAGGCAGGGGGGCCGGGGAGCTGTTTTTT
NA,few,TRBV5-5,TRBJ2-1,CASSLLGSSYNEQFF,TGTGCCAGCAGCTTGTTGGGGAGCTCCTACAATGAGCAGTTCTTC
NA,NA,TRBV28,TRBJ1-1,CASSLGEEAFF,TGTGCCAGCAGTTTAGGAGAGGAAGCTTTCTTT
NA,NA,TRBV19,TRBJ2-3,CASTLGPSADTQYF,TGTGCCAGTACCCTGGGGCCTAGTGCAGATACGCAGTATTTT
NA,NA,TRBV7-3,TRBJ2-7,CASTDKTGAYEQYF,TGTGCCAGTACCGACAAGACAGGAGCCTACGAGCAGTACTTC
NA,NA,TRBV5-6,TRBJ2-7,CVSSLLTYEQYF,TGTGTCAGCAGCTTACTAACATACGAGCAGTACTTC
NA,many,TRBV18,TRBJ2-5,CASSPPGAMYQETQYF,TGTGCCAGCTCACCACCAGGGGCTATGTACCAAGAGACCCAGTACTTC
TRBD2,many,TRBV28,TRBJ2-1,CASSSRGGSGHNEQFF,TGTGCCAGCAGCTCTAGGGGCGGGAGCGGTCACAATGAGCAGTTCTTC
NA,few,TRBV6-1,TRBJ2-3,CASSVRQGSYTDTQYF,TGTGCCAGCAGTGTACGGCAGGGGTCCTACACAGATACGCAGTATTTT
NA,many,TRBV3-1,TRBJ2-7,CASSQGYEQYF,TGTGCCAGCAGCCAAGGCTACGAGCAGTACTTC
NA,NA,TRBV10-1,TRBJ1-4,CASSESRQGPTNEKLFF,TGCGCCAGCAGTGAGTCGCGGCAGGGACCAACTAATGAAAAACTGTTTTTT
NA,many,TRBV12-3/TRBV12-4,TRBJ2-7,CASSLGLATPYEQYF,TGTGCCAGCAGTTTGGGGTTGGCGACGCCCTACGAGCAGTACTTC